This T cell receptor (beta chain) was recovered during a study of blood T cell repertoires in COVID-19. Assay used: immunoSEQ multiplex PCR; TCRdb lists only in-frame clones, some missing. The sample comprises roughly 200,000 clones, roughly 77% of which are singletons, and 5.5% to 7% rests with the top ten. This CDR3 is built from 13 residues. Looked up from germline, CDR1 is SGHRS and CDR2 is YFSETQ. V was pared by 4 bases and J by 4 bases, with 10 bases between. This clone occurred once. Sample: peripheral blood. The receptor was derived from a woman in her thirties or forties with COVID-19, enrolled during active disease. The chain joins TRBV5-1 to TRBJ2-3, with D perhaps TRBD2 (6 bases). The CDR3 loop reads CASSPEGPDTQYF. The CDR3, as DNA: TGCGCCAGCAGCCCGGAGGGGCCAGATACGCAGTATTTT. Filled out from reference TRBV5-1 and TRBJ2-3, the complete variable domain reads KAGVTQTPRYLIKTRGQQVTLSCSPISGHRSVSWYQQTPGQGLQFLFEYFSETQRNKGNFPGRFSGRQFSNSRSEMNVSTLELGDSALYLCASSPEGPDTQYFGPGTRLTVL.